These 13 T cell receptor beta chains share one sample of origin, sequenced in a study of blood T cell repertoires in COVID-19 (dated by TCRdb to about 2020). Libraries were built with the immunoSEQ multiplex PCR assay. TCRdb stores this immuneACCESS table with in-frame sequences only. Part of the clones is absent; in the studies checked, under half of the shortfall reflects unresolved V genes, and no reason is known for the rest. Counted in this sample were about 230,000 clones; over 85% of them appeared once. Clones ranked in the top ten supply less than 4.5% of the sample. The sequenced sample was PBMCs or T cells enriched from blood (not recorded which). All receptors derive from a woman between 25 and 40 years old with acute COVID-19.

The V and J genes are TRBV11-2 and TRBJ2-2, with 8 bases fitting TRBD1. Germline V lookup: CDR1 SGHAT, CDR2 FQNNGV. With 0 bases clipped from V and 7 bases from J, the junction kept 10 bases outside the gene matches. This CDR3 has 17 residues. CDR3 protein: CASSLEGQGARSGELFF. The DNA of the CDR3 is TGTGCCAGCAGCTTAGAAGGGCAGGGGGCTAGGAGCGGGGAGCTGTTTTTT.

This clone came up once. This rearrangement joins TRBV18 to TRBJ2-1; the match to TRBD2 covers 8 bases. CDR1 KGHSH and CDR2 LQKENI come from the germline V gene. Losses at the gene ends were 6 bases for V and 7 bases for J; bases not matched to a gene: 14. CDR3 length: 16 residues. The CDR3 DNA reads TGTGCCAGCTCGTATACGGCGGGGGGCCGTACTAATGAGCAGTTCTTC. It specifies CASSYTAGGRTNEQFF. The complete variable domain, with remaining parts taken from reference TRBV18 and TRBJ2-1, reads NAGVMQNPRHLVRRRGQEARLRCSPMKGHSHVYWYRQLPEEGLKFMVYLQKENIIDESGMPKERFSAEFPKEGPSILRIQQVVRGDSAAYFCASSYTAGGRTNEQFFGPGTRLTVL.

V gene TRBV4-1 combines with J gene TRBJ2-7; 8 bases map to TRBD1. The CDR3 covers 16 residues. Germline V gene data show CDR1 as MGHRA and CDR2 as YSYEKL. V lost 0 bases to trimming and J lost 3 bases; unmatched junction nucleotides: 7. The CDR3 DNA follows: TGCGCCAGCAGCCAAGAGATGACAGGGGAAGGCTACGAGCAGTACTTC. Its translation: CASSQEMTGEGYEQYF.

The rearrangement joins TRBV7-9 to TRBJ2-1; no reliable D call. V was clipped by 7 bases and J by 6 bases, with 19 bases between them. The CDR3 loop spans 15 amino acids. CDR1 and CDR2 from the germline V gene are SEHNR and FQNEAQ (reference sequence). Here the CDR3 reads CASIQQWAQSNEQFF. The CDR3 DNA reads TGTGCCAGCATCCAACAATGGGCCCAGAGCAATGAGCAGTTCTTC.

This clone was seen just once. The chain carries TRBV4-1 and TRBJ2-7; maybe TRBD2 (5 bases). Germline lookup yields CDR1 MGHRA and CDR2 YSYEKL. There are 15 residues in the CDR3. The germline V and J ends were trimmed by 3 bases and 0 bases, with 12 bases remaining between them. The DNA for the CDR3 is TGCGCCAGCAGCCAGACTGTAGCGATCTCCTACGAGCAGTACTTC. This encodes CASSQTVAISYEQYF.

The chain has TRBV5-1 and TRBJ1-1, with 11 bases lining up with TRBD1. The CDR3 totals 16 residues. Germline assignment: CDR1 SGHRS and CDR2 YFSETQ. Unmatched junction bases numbered 3, after V lost 0 bases and J lost 2 bases. The CDR3 is CASSLGGTGGNTEAFF. Here the CDR3 DNA reads TGCGCCAGCAGCTTGGGAGGGACAGGGGGAAACACTGAAGCTTTCTTT.

The genes are TRBV10-3 and TRBJ1-1; D not resolved. The V gene lost 6 bases and the J gene lost 1 base, with 6 bases spanning the gap. The CDR3 totals 12 residues. From germline, CDR1 is ENHRY and CDR2 SYGVKD. CDR3 sequence reads: CAIRPGNTEAFF. DNA for the CDR3: TGTGCCATCAGGCCCGGGAACACTGAAGCTTTCTTT.

This clone came up a few times. J is TRBJ2-2 and V is TRBV7-9, with D hard to call. V was trimmed by 5 bases and J by 2 bases, leaving 9 bases between them. CDR1 and CDR2 from the germline V gene are SEHNR and FQNEAQ (reference sequence). This CDR3 is built from 14 residues. The CDR3 coding sequence is TGTGCCAGCAGCCCTCAGGTTAACACCGGGGAGCTGTTTTTT. Encoded protein: CASSPQVNTGELFF.

This chain uses TRBV10-3 with TRBJ1-4, with D maybe TRBD1 (5 bases). The CDR3 loop spans 14 amino acids. V was pared by 0 bases and J by 8 bases, with 10 bases between. CDR1 ENHRY and CDR2 SYGVKD come from the germline V gene. The CDR3 is CAISESRAEEKLFF. For the CDR3, the DNA is TGTGCCATCAGTGAGTCCAGGGCGGAGGAAAAACTGTTTTTT.

This chain links TRBV5-1 with TRBJ2-1, with 8 bases lining up with TRBD1. The CDR3 is 16 amino acids. J lost 0 bases, V lost 5 bases, and 7 bases had no gene match. The germline CDR1 and CDR2 sequences are SGHRS and YFSETQ. DNA of the CDR3: TGCGCCAGCAGGTTGACAGGGGACAGCTCCTACAATGAGCAGTTCTTC. Translated: CASRLTGDSSYNEQFF.

This sequence joins TRBV10-1 and TRBJ2-3; D perhaps matches TRBD1 (5 bases). The CDR3 is made up of 13 amino acids. Germline lookup yields CDR1 WNHNN and CDR2 SYGVQD (reference sequence). V dropped 3 bases and J dropped 1 base, with 5 bases sitting between them. The CDR3: CASSEGGTDTQYF. In nucleotides, the CDR3 is TGCGCCAGCAGTGAAGGGGGCACAGATACGCAGTATTTT.

V and J are TRBV28 and TRBJ1-6; D is possibly TRBD1 (5 bases). The CDR3 extends over 12 amino acids. Germline CDR1 MDHEN, CDR2 SYDVKM. V shed 6 bases and J shed 7 bases, with 7 bases lying between them. The CDR3 region has the DNA TGTGCCAGCAGATCAGGGAATTCACCCCTCCACTTT. Translating gives CASRSGNSPLHF.

This sequence joins TRBV3-1 (or the pseudogene TRBV3-2) and TRBJ1-1; perhaps TRBD1 as D (6 bases). V lost 5 bases and J 5 bases, leaving 21 bases between the germline ends. CDR1 LGHDT and CDR2 YNNKEL come from the germline V gene (reference sequence). CDR3 length: 16 amino acids. CDR3 bases: TGTGCCAGCAGCTCACCTACAGGGATTGTAACGACTGAAGCTTTCTTT. Translating gives CASSSPTGIVTTEAFF.